This T cell receptor beta chain came from a study of T and B cells in COVID-19 patients. At the level of the study: Of some 19 active-infection patients, some 11 were critically ill with mechanical ventilation or extracorporeal membrane oxygenation. Notes on the study in general: Highly clonal in active COVID-19, TRB repertoires exceeded healthy-donor diversity and richness at recovery.

In its sample, this clonotype is medium-sized. Its antigen is not identified. TRB rearrangements were amplified by multiplex PCR with BIOMED2 TRB-A/B primers. From the multiplex PCR reads, TCRdb called clonotypes with MiXCR, one entry per CDR3 protein. The sample carries thousands of distinct CDR3 sequences, 22% recorded once. The V and J ends lost 11 bases and 2 bases respectively, with 18 bases between them. The CDR3 is 14 residues long. Germline CDR1 MNHEY, CDR2 SVGAGI. From blood, about 250-500 ng of genomic DNA served as TRB template. The chain combines TRBV6-5 with TRBJ1-1; D ambiguous. The sample consisted of blood. This receptor was taken from a human donor who had recovered from COVID-19. As DNA, the CDR3 is TGTGCCGCACCACCTTGGACCGTTAACACTGAAGCTTTCTTT. As protein: CAAPPWTVNTEAFF.